This section outlines one T cell receptor beta chain sequence together with its context. The data derive from a study of cytomegalovirus exposure and HLA in healthy donors. Turning to the study itself: From HLA-typed donors, an early data release held tens of millions of unique TCRs.

The germline V gene has CDR1 MGHRA and CDR2 YSYEKL. CDR3 length equals 15 residues. Trimming stripped 2 bases from V and 4 bases from J, with 15 bases between. In the PCR, 60 Vbeta and 13 Jbeta primers were used. Only in-frame clones appear in the TCRdb table, and some are missing; sequencing was by immunoSEQ multiplex PCR. Among some 240,000 clones, approximately 80% were seen once, and the ten largest hold 3% to 4%. The chain carries TRBV4-1 and TRBJ2-7; TRBD2 might be the D (5 bases). The source material was PBMCs. The origin of this receptor is a male donor in good health and CMV-seronegative. In nucleotides, the CDR3 is TGCGCCAGCAGCCAATCACCCGGCGAGGGATACGAGCAGTACTTC. Translating gives CASSQSPGEGYEQYF.